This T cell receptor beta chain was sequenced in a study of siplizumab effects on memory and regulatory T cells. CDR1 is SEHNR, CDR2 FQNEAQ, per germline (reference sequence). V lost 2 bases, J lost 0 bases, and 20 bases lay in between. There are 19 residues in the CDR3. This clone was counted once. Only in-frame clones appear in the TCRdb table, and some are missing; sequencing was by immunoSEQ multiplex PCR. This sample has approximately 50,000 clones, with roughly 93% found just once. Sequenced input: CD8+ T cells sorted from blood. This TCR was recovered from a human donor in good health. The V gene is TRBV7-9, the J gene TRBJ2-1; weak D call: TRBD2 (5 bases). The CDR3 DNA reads TGTGCCAGCAGCTTAATGTTTAACCAGCGGAAAAGCTCCTACAATGAGCAGTTCTTC. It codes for CASSLMFNQRKSSYNEQFF.